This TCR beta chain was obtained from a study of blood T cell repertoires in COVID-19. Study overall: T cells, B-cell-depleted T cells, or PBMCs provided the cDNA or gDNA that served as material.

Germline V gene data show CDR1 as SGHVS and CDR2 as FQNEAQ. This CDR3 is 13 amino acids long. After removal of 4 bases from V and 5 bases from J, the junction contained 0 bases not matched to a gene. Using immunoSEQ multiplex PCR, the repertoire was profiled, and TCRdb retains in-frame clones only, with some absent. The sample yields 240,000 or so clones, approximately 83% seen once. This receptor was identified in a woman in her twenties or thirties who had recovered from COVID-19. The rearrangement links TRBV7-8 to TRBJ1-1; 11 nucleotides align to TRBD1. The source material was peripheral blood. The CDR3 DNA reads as TGTGCCAGCAGCTGGGACAGGGGGACTGAAGCTTTCTTT. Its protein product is CASSWDRGTEAFF.